The clone carrying this T cell receptor beta chain appeared many times. The read halts 3 residues ahead of the CDR3 end, with the missing end drawn from the germline J gene. Measured with immunoSEQ multiplex PCR; TCRdb has only the in-frame clones, and not every one. The sample holds approximately 81,000 clones, and no clone turns up only once. This entry is derived from a study of T cell clonality in common variable immunodeficiency. Germline V gene sequence: CDR1 SGDLS, CDR2 YYNGEE. Between the trimmed V and J ends, which lost 0 bases and 7 bases, there was a span of 19 bases. The CDR3 is made up of 17 amino acids.

The receptor's source is a person aged 18 to 70 in good health. The rearrangement joins TRBV9 to TRBJ1-4, with a weak D call TRBD1 (6 bases). Sequencing was carried out using peripheral blood mononuclear cells. The sequenced part of the CDR3 DNA is TGTGCCAGCAGCGTAGGAGGACAGACATCGGGCGGTGAAAAA. This translates into CASSVGGQTSGGEK. The entire CDR3 sequence reads CASSVGGQTSGGEKLFF. Looking up the rest from reference TRBV9 and TRBJ1-4 gives the full variable domain: DSGVTQTPKHLITATGQRVTLRCSPRSGDLSVYWYQQSLDQGLQFLIQYYNGEERAKGNILERFSAQQFPDLHSELNLSSLELGDSALYFCASSVGGQTSGGEKLFFGSGTQLSVL.